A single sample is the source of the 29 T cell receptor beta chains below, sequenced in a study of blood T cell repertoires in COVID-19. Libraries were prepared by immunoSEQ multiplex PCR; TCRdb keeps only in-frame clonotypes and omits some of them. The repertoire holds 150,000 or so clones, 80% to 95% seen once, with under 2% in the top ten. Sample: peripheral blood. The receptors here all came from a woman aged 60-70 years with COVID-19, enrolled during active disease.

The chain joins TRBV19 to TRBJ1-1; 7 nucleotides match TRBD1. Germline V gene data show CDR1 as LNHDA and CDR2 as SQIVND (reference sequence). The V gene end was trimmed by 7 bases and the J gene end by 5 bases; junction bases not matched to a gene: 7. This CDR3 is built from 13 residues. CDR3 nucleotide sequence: TGTGCCAGTAAGGGGGCCCCGGGGACTGAAGCTTTCTTT. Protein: CASKGAPGTEAFF.

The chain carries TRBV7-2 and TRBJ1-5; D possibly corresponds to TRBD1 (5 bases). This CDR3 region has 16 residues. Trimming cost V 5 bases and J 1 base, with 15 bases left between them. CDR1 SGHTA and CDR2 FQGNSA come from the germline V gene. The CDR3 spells CASSLGGRGSNQPQHF. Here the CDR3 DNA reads TGTGCCAGCAGCCTGGGGGGGAGAGGGAGCAATCAGCCCCAGCATTTT.

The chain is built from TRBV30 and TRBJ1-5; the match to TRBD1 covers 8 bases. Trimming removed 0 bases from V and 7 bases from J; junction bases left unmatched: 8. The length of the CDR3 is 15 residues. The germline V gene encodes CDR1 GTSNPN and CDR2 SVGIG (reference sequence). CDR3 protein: CAWSVVGQGDQPQHF. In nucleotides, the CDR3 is TGTGCCTGGAGTGTCGTTGGACAGGGAGACCAGCCCCAGCATTTT. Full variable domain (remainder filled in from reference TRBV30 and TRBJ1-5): SQTIHQWPATLVQPVGSPLSLECTVEGTSNPNLYWYRQAAGRGLQLLFYSVGIGQISSEVPQNLSASRPQDRQFILSSKKLLLSDSGFYLCAWSVVGQGDQPQHFGDGTRLSIL.

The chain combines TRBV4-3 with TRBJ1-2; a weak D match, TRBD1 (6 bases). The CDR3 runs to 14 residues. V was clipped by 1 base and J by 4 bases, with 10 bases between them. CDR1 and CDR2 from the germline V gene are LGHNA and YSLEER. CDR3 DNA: TGCGCCAGCAGCCAAGTAGGGGGGGCCTATGGCTACACCTTC. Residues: CASSQVGGAYGYTF.

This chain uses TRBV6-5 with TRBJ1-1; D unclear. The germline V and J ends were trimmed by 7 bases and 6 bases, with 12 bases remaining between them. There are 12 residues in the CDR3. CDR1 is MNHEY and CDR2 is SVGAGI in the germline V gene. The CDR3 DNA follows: TGTGCCAGCACCCACGGAGGTTCTGAAGCTTTCTTT. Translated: CASTHGGSEAFF.

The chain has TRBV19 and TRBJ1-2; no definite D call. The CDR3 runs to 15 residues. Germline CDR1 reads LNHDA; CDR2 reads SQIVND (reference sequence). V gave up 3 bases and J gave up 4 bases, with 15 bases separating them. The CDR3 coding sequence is TGTGCCAGTAGTATTTCGGCGAGGGAGAGCTATGGCTACACCTTC. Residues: CASSISARESYGYTF.

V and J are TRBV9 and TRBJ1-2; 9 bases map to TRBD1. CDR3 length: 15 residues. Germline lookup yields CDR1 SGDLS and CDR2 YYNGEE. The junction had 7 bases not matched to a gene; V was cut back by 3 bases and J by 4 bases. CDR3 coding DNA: TGTGCCAGCAGCGACCGGACAGGGGTGGTCTATGGCTACACCTTC. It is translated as CASSDRTGVVYGYTF.

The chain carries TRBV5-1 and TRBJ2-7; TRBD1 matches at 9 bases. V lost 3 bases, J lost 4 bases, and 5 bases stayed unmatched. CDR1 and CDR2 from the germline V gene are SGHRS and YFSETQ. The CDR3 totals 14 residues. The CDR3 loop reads CASSSGTGTYEQYF. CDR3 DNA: TGCGCCAGCAGCTCCGGGACAGGGACTTACGAGCAGTACTTC.

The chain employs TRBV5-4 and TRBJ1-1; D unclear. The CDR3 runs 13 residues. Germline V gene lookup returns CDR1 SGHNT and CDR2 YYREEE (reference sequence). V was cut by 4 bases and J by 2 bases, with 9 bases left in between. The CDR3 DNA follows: TGTGCCAGCAGCCTCCCGGGTAACACTGAAGCTTTCTTT. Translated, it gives CASSLPGNTEAFF.

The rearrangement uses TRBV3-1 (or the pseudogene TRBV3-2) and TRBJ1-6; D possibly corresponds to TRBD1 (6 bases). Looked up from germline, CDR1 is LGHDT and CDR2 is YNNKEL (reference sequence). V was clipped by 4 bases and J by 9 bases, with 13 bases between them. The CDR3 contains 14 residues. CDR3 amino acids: CASSPGQGRSPLHF. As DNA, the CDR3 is TGTGCCAGCAGCCCCGGGCAGGGGCGTTCACCCCTCCACTTT.

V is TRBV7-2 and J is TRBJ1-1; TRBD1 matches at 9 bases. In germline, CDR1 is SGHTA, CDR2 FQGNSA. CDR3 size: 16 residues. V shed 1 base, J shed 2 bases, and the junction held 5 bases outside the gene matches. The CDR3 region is CASSLVPGQGNTEAFF. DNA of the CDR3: TGTGCCAGCAGCTTAGTCCCGGGACAGGGAAACACTGAAGCTTTCTTT.

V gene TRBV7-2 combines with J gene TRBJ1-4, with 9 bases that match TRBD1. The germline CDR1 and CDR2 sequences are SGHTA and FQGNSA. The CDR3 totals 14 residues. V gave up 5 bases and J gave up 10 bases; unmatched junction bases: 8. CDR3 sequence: CASSPQGARGKLFF. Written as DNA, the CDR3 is TGTGCCAGCAGCCCACAGGGGGCGAGGGGAAAACTGTTTTTT.

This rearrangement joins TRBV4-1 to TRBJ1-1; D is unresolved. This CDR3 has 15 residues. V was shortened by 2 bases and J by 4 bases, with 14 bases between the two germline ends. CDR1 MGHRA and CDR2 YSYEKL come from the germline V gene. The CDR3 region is CASSQSHPAGTEAFF. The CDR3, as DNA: TGCGCCAGCAGCCAATCTCACCCGGCGGGCACTGAAGCTTTCTTT.

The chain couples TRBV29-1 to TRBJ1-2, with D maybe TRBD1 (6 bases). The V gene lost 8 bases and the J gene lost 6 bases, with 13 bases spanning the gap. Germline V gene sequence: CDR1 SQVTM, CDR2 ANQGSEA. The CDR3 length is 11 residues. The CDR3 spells CSTDRSNGYTF. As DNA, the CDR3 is TGCAGCACTGACAGGAGTAATGGCTACACCTTC.

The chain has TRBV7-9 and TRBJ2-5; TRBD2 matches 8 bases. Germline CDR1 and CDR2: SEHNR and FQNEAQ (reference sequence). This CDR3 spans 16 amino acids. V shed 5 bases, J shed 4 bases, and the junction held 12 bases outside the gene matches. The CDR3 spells CASSPPMLAGRETQYF. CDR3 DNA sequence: TGTGCCAGCAGCCCCCCCATGTTAGCGGGGAGAGAGACCCAGTACTTC.

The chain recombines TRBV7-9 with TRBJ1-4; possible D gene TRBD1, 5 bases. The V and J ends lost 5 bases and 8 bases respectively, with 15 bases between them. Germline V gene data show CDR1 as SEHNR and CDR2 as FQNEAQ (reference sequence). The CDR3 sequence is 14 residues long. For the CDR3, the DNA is TGTGCCAGCAGCCCCCCACAGGTGGTAGAAAAACTGTTTTTT. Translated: CASSPPQVVEKLFF.

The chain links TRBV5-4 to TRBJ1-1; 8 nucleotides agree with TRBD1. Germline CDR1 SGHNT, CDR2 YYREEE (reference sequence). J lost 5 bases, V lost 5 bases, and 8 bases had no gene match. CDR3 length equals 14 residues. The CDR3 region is CASSLQGVRTEAFF. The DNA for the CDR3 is TGTGCCAGCAGTTTACAGGGGGTTAGGACTGAAGCTTTCTTT.

The CDR3 coding sequence is TGCGCCAGCAGCCCAGCCCCGACAGACTTCTATAGCAATCAGCCCCAGCATTTT. Translated, it gives CASSPAPTDFYSNQPQHF. The chain is built from TRBV5-1 and TRBJ1-5, with D perhaps matching TRBD1 (5 bases). The ends were cut back, 4 bases at V and 0 bases at J, with 20 bases in the middle. Germline V gives CDR1 SGHRS, CDR2 YFSETQ. The CDR3 is made up of 18 amino acids.

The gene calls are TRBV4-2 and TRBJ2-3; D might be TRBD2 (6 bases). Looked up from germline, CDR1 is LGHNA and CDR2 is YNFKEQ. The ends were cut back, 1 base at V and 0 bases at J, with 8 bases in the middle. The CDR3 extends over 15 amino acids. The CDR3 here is CASSQGDSSTDTQYF. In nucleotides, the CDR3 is TGTGCCAGCAGCCAAGGGGACTCTAGCACAGATACGCAGTATTTT.

The CDR3 loop is CASSLAVNLNSPLHF. The CDR3, as DNA: TGTGCCAGCAGCTTGGCAGTTAATTTGAATTCACCCCTCCACTTT. The chain has TRBV5-6 and TRBJ1-6, with no clear D. CDR3 length: 15 amino acids. V lost 0 bases and J lost 7, with 11 bases in between. Germline V CDR1 and CDR2: SGHDT, YYEEEE.

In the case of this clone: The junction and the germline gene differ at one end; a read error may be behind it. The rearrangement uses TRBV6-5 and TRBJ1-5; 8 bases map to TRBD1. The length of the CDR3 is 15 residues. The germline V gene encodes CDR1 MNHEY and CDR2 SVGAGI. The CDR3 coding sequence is TGTGCCAGTAGGACCCGGGGACAGGTCAATCAACCCCAGCATTTT. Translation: CASRTRGQVNQPQHF.

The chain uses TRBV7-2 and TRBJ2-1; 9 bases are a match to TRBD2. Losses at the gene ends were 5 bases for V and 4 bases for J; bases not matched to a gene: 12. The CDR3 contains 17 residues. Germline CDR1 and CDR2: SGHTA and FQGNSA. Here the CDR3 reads CASSPPVPSGAYNEQFF. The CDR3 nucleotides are TGTGCCAGCAGCCCTCCGGTTCCTAGCGGGGCGTACAATGAGCAGTTCTTC.

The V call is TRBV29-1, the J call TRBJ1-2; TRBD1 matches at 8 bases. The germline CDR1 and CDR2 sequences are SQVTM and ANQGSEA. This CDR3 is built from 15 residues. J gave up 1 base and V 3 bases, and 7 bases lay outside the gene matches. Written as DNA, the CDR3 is TGCAGCGTTGATGCGGACAGGGCGTTTAACTATGGCTACACCTTC. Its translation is CSVDADRAFNYGYTF. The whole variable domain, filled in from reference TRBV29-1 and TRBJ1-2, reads SAVISQKPSRDICQRGTSLTIQCQVDSQVTMMFWYRQQPGQSLTLIATANQGSEATYESGFVIDKFPISRPNLTFSTLTVSNMSPEDSSIYLCSVDADRAFNYGYTFGSGTRLTVV.

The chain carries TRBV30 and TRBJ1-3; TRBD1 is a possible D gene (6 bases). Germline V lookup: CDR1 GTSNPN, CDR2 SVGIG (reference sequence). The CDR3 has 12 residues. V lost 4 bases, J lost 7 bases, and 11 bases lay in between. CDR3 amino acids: CAWNGGANTIYF. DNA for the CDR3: TGTGCCTGGAATGGGGGGGCGAACACCATATATTTT.

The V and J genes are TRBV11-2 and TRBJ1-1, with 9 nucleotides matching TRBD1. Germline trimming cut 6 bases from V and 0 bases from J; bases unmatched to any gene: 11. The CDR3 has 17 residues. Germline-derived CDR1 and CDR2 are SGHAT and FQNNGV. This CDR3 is CASRPDRGRLMNTEAFF. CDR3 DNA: TGTGCCAGCAGACCAGACAGGGGGAGGCTAATGAACACTGAAGCTTTCTTT.

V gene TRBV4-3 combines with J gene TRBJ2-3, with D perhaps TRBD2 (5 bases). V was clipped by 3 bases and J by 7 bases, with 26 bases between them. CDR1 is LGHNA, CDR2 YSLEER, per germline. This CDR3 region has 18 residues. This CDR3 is CASSHSRGLAAVVHTQYF. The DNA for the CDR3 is TGCGCCAGCAGCCATTCCCGAGGTTTGGCAGCGGTTGTTCATACGCAGTATTTT.

The CDR3 coding sequence is TGTGCCAGCTCACCACCCGCGGAGACTGAAAAACTGTTTTTT. It is translated as CASSPPAETEKLFF. The gene calls are TRBV18 and TRBJ1-4, with D uncertain. The CDR3 covers 14 residues. Germline V gives CDR1 KGHSH, CDR2 LQKENI. Trimming removed 0 bases from V and 7 bases from J, with 9 bases in between.

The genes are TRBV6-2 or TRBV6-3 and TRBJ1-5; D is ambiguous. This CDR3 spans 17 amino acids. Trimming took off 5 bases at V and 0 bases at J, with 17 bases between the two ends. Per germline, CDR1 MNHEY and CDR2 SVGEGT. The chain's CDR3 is CASSKMNSFYSNQPQHF. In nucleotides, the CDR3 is TGTGCCAGCAGTAAAATGAACAGCTTTTATAGCAATCAGCCCCAGCATTTT.

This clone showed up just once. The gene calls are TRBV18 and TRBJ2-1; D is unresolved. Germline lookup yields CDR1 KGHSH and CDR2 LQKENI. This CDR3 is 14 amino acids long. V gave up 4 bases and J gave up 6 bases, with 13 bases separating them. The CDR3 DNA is TGTGCCAGCTCACGGGCTGCTTTGGGCAATGAGCAGTTCTTC. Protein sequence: CASSRAALGNEQFF.